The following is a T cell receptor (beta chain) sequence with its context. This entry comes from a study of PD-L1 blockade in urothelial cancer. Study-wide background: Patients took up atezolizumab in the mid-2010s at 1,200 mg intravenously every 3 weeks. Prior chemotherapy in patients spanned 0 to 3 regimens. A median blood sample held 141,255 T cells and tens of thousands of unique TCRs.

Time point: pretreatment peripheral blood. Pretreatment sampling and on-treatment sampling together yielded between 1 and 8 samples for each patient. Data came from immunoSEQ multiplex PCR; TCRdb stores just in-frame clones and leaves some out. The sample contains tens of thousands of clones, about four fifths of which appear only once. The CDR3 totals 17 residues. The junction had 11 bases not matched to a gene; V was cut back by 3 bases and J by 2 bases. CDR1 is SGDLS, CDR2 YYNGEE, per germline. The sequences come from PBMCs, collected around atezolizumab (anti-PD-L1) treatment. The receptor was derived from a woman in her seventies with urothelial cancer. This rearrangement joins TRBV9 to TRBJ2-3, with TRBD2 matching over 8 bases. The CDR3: CASSASLLAGVTDTQYF. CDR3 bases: TGTGCCAGCAGCGCGAGTCTCCTAGCGGGTGTCACAGATACGCAGTATTTT.